The 15 T cell receptor beta chains reported below all come from one sample, sequenced in a study of CD8+CD57+ T cells in acquired aplastic anemia. Profiles of TCR beta VDJ and CDR3 were generated from a genomic DNA template. TCRdb redid the calling of the reads with MiXCR, one entry per CDR3 protein. The table includes fewer than 200,000 distinct CDR3 sequences, roughly 50% detected once. The sequenced patients had an expansion of CD8+CD57+ cells seen by flow cytometry. The sequencing input was sorted CD4+, CD8+, or CD8+CD57+ T cells (not recorded which) from PBMCs. These receptors were collected from a human donor with aplastic anemia.

Ten or more counts support this clonotype. V and J are TRBV19 and TRBJ2-7, with D possibly being TRBD1 (7 bases). Germline V gene data show CDR1 as LNHDA and CDR2 as SQIVND (reference sequence). The CDR3 consists of 13 residues. V was shortened by 5 bases and J by 2 bases, with 10 bases between the two germline ends. CDR3 nucleotide sequence: TGTGCCAGTAGTCGGAGGGGGCCCTACGAGCAGTACTTC. Translating gives CASSRRGPYEQYF. The variable domain in full, completed from reference TRBV19 and TRBJ2-7, reads DGGITQSPKYLFRKEGQNVTLSCEQNLNHDAMYWYRQDPGQGLRLIYYSQIVNDFQKGDIAEGYSVSREKKESFPLTVTSAQKNPTAFYLCASSRRGPYEQYFGPGTRLTVT.

For the CDR3, the DNA is TGCGCCAGCAGCCAAGAGTCCAGGGCTAATTCACCCCTCCACTTT. It encodes CASSQESRANSPLHF. The chain combines TRBV4-3 with TRBJ1-6; tentative D call: TRBD1 (5 bases). Trimming stripped 0 bases from V and 6 bases from J, with 9 bases between. Germline V lookup: CDR1 LGHNA, CDR2 YSLEER. The CDR3 is 15 residues long.

This rearrangement joins TRBV7-9 to TRBJ2-5; 7 bases match TRBD2. Trimming removed 10 bases from V and 5 bases from J; junction bases left unmatched: 10. Germline loops: CDR1 SEHNR, CDR2 FQNEAQ (reference sequence). The CDR3 has 13 residues. The CDR3: CAIGRPLGETQYF. Here the CDR3 DNA reads TGTGCCATCGGGAGGCCCTTGGGGGAGACCCAGTACTTC.

This clonotype was counted many times. The chain recombines TRBV20-1 with TRBJ1-4, with D maybe TRBD1 (6 bases). The germline CDR1 and CDR2 sequences are DFQATT and SNEGSKA (reference sequence). There are 14 residues in the CDR3. The germline V and J ends were trimmed by 2 bases and 3 bases, with 10 bases remaining between them. DNA for the CDR3: TGCAGTGCTAGATCAGGGGCGGCTAATGAAAAACTGTTTTTT. This translates into CSARSGAANEKLFF.

This clonotype was recorded many times. This rearrangement joins TRBV6-6 to TRBJ2-3, with 12 nucleotides matching TRBD2. The V gene's germline CDR1 is MNHNY and CDR2 SVGAGI (reference sequence). The V segment lost 2 bases and the J segment 5 bases; nucleotides outside the gene matches: 2. CDR3 length equals 15 residues. The DNA of the CDR3 is TGTGCCAGCAGTTACCGGACTAGCGGGGAAGATACGCAGTATTTT. Amino acid sequence: CASSYRTSGEDTQYF.

This clonotype was counted many times. This rearrangement joins TRBV7-8 to TRBJ2-7; unclear D gene. Trimming cost V 1 base and J 3 bases, with 4 bases left between them. CDR3 length: 12 residues. CDR1 SGHVS and CDR2 FQNEAQ come from the germline V gene. The CDR3 sequence: CASSLVSYEQYF. In DNA, the CDR3 is TGTGCCAGCAGCTTAGTTAGCTACGAGCAGTACTTC. Combining the CDR3 with reference TRBV7-8 and TRBJ2-7 gives the whole variable domain GAGVSQSPRYKVAKRGQDVALRCDPISGHVSLFWYQQALGQGPEFLTYFQNEAQLDKSGLPSDRFFAERPEGSVSTLKIQRTQQEDSAVYLCASSLVSYEQYFGPGTRLTVT.

This clonotype was seen more than once but under ten times. The gene calls are TRBV9 and TRBJ1-2; D might be TRBD1 (6 bases). Germline V gene data show CDR1 as SGDLS and CDR2 as YYNGEE. V lost 4 bases to trimming and J lost 2 bases, with 12 bases between them. The CDR3 runs 14 residues. In DNA form, the CDR3 reads TGTGCCAGCAGCTCCCGAGGGGGGAACTATGGCTACACCTTC. Protein product: CASSSRGGNYGYTF.

The chain recombines TRBV6-2 or TRBV6-3 with TRBJ2-7, with TRBD1 identical over 9 bases. V lost 7 bases and J lost 2; bases outside the gene matches: 6. The CDR3 extends over 14 amino acids. Germline V gives CDR1 MNHEY, CDR2 SVGEGT. Written as DNA, the CDR3 is TGTGCCAGCATCTTGGACAGGGGTGCCTACGAGCAGTACTTC. This sequence encodes CASILDRGAYEQYF.

This clonotype was observed a handful of times. V is TRBV7-9 and J is TRBJ1-2; D is undetermined. CDR1 and CDR2 from the germline V gene are SEHNR and FQNEAQ (reference sequence). The CDR3 extends over 13 amino acids. With 5 bases removed from V and 4 bases from J, the gap between germline ends came to 11 bases. This chain's CDR3 is CASSPENFYGYTF. The DNA for the CDR3 is TGTGCCAGCAGCCCTGAGAATTTCTATGGCTACACCTTC.

The chain employs TRBV9 and TRBJ2-7; maybe TRBD2 (5 bases). In germline, CDR1 is SGDLS, CDR2 YYNGEE. The CDR3 consists of 11 residues. V was cut by 3 bases and J by 7 bases, with 8 bases left in between. CDR3: CASSDGVEQYF. The CDR3 DNA is TGTGCCAGCAGCGACGGGGTGGAGCAGTACTTC.

The V and J genes are TRBV13 and TRBJ2-2; no clear D. V lost 2 bases and J 1 base, leaving 17 bases between the germline ends. The CDR3 contains 18 residues. CDR1 PRHDT and CDR2 FYEKMQ come from the germline V gene (reference sequence). CDR3 nucleotide sequence: TGTGCCAGCAGCTTACAAGGTCCTAGACGGTTGAACACCGGGGAGCTGTTTTTT. Translation gives CASSLQGPRRLNTGELFF. The entire variable domain, with the rest obtained from reference TRBV13 and TRBJ2-2, is as follows: AAGVIQSPRHLIKEKRETATLKCYPIPRHDTVYWYQQGPGQDPQFLISFYEKMQSDKGSIPDRFSAQQFSDYHSELNMSSLELGDSALYFCASSLQGPRRLNTGELFFGEGSRLTVL.

This clonotype occurred a few times. The V call is TRBV28, the J call TRBJ1-2, with D unresolved. Germline CDR1 and CDR2: MDHEN and SYDVKM. Trimming took 4 bases from V and 7 from J, leaving 7 bases between them. CDR3 length equals 11 residues. The CDR3 loop is CASSWEGGYTF. CDR3 in DNA: TGTGCCAGCAGTTGGGAGGGTGGCTACACCTTC.

This chain uses TRBV24-1 with TRBJ1-2; a possible D gene is TRBD1 (5 bases). V lost 3 bases, J lost 7 bases, and 17 bases lay in between. Germline V gene sequence: CDR1 KGHDR, CDR2 SFDVKD. The CDR3 has 15 residues. The DNA for the CDR3 is TGTGCCACCAGTGATCCGCATACGGGGGAGGCTGGCTACACCTTC. This encodes CATSDPHTGEAGYTF.

The chain uses TRBV10-3 and TRBJ2-1, with D tentatively TRBD1 (5 bases). Trimming left V 0 bases short and J 12 bases short, with 9 bases between. Germline CDR1 reads ENHRY; CDR2 reads SYGVKD. The CDR3 length is 12 residues. The CDR3 DNA reads TGTGCCATCAGTGAGTCGACAGATACGCAGTTCTTC. Its translation is CAISESTDTQFF.

This clonotype has only one observation. The genes are TRBV27 and TRBJ2-5; tentative D call: TRBD2 (6 bases). Germline V CDR1 and CDR2: MNHEY, SMNVEV (reference sequence). This CDR3 spans 14 amino acids. Trimming pared 6 bases from V and 5 bases from J, leaving 16 bases between. The CDR3 sequence is CASSLGGLGETQYF. As DNA, the CDR3 is TGTGCCAGCAGCCTGGGGGGTCTTGGGGAGACCCAGTACTTC.